This TCR beta chain was found in a study of cytomegalovirus exposure and HLA in healthy donors. Study-wide points: The study listed approximately 160 cytomegalovirus-associated TCR beta chains. Many donors carried some public TCRs, although rarity characterized most TCR sequences.

The primer mix had 60 Vbeta and 13 Jbeta primers. Per the study methods: Later work found 65 million to 100 million unique TCR beta chains, with 9.5 million to 12 million shared. Only in-frame clones appear in the TCRdb table, and some are missing; sequencing was by immunoSEQ multiplex PCR. D and trimming were read from the DNA, whereas the V and J calls and clone size are those reported in that table. The sample's table shows around 140,000 clones. About this clone: The antigen is undetermined.

The material sequenced was PBMCs. This receptor was taken from a male donor in good health and CMV-seronegative.

CDR3 nucleotide sequence: TGTGCCAGCAGCCGGGACAGGGCAAGCCACGAGCAGTACTTC. Translation gives CASSRDRASHEQYF. The V gene is TRBV7-6, the J gene TRBJ2-7, with 9 positions matching TRBD1. The CDR3 length is 14 residues. CDR1 SGHVS and CDR2 FNYEAQ come from the germline V gene. The junction had 7 bases not matched to a gene; V was cut back by 5 bases and J by 5 bases. The full variable domain, with the rest looked up from reference TRBV7-6 and TRBJ2-7, is GAGVSQSPRYKVTKRGQDVALRCDPISGHVSLYWYRQALGQGPEFLTYFNYEAQQDKSGLPNDRFSAERPEGSISTLTIQRTEQRDSAMYRCASSRDRASHEQYFGPGTRLTVT.